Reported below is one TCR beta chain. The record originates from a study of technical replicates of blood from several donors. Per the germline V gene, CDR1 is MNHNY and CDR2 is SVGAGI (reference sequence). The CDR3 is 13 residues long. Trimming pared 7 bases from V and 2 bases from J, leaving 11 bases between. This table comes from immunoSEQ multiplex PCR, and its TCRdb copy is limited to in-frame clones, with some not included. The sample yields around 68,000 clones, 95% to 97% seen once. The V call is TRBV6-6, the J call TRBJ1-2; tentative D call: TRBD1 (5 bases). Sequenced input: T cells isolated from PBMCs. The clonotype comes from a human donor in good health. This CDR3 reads CASTPRENYGYTF. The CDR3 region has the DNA TGTGCCAGCACCCCCAGGGAAAACTATGGCTACACCTTC.